This passage covers 12 T cell receptor beta chains from one sample sequenced in a study of blood T cell repertoires in COVID-19. Profiled with immunoSEQ multiplex PCR; TCRdb holds only in-frame clones, not every one. The sample has about 220,000 clones, around 85% seen once. What was sequenced was peripheral blood. These receptors were obtained from a woman aged 70-85 years with COVID-19, enrolled during active disease.

This chain uses TRBV6-1 with TRBJ1-2; D call uncertain. The length of the CDR3 is 11 residues. The V end was cut by 2 bases, the J end by 7 bases, with 5 bases between. CDR1 and CDR2 (germline): MNHNS, SASEGT. CDR3 nucleotide sequence: TGTGCCAGCAGTGAAACAGTTGGCTACACCTTC. The encoded protein is CASSETVGYTF.

The V call is TRBV5-1, the J call TRBJ2-2; D ambiguous. The length of the CDR3 is 14 residues. The germline V gene has CDR1 SGHRS and CDR2 YFSETQ. The V end was cut by 3 bases, the J end by 6 bases, with 12 bases between. CDR3 sequence reads: CASSSPSGSGELFF. The CDR3 DNA sequence: TGCGCCAGCAGCTCCCCCTCAGGCTCCGGGGAGCTGTTTTTT.

The rearrangement uses TRBV11-2 and TRBJ2-2, with a weak D call TRBD1 (5 bases). The CDR3 loop spans 16 amino acids. Germline-derived CDR1 and CDR2 are SGHAT and FQNNGV. V was cut by 4 bases and J by 4 bases, with 16 bases left in between. The CDR3 is CASSSLRGRTTGELFF. For the CDR3, the DNA is TGTGCCAGCAGCTCCCTTAGGGGCAGAACCACCGGGGAGCTGTTTTTT.

The chain carries TRBV7-2 and TRBJ2-1; 9 bases agree with TRBD2. CDR3 length equals 15 residues. Germline V gives CDR1 SGHTA, CDR2 FQGNSA. Losses at the gene ends were 2 bases for V and 2 bases for J; bases not matched to a gene: 1. This chain's CDR3 is CASSLLAGAYNEQFF. CDR3 sequence (DNA): TGTGCCAGCAGCTTATTAGCGGGGGCCTACAATGAGCAGTTCTTC.

A single count supports this clone. The J gene is TRBJ2-7, the V gene TRBV19, with a weak D call TRBD1 (6 bases). Germline CDR1 reads LNHDA; CDR2 reads SQIVND (reference sequence). The CDR3 extends over 12 amino acids. V was trimmed by 5 bases and J by 6 bases, leaving 11 bases between them. Here the CDR3 reads CASSFTGSEQYF. CDR3 DNA: TGTGCCAGTAGTTTTACAGGGAGCGAGCAGTACTTC.

This clone was counted once. The chain joins TRBV19 to TRBJ2-1; D perhaps matches TRBD1 (6 bases). The CDR3 has 16 amino acids. With 3 bases removed from V and 1 base from J, the gap between germline ends came to 13 bases. Per germline, CDR1 LNHDA and CDR2 SQIVND (reference sequence). CDR3 nucleotides: TGTGCCAGTAGTATGGAGGACAGTAATTCCTACAATGAGCAGTTCTTC. This sequence encodes CASSMEDSNSYNEQFF.

J is TRBJ2-3 and V is TRBV7-3, with D tentatively TRBD1 (5 bases). The CDR3 contains 14 residues. Germline values: CDR1 SGHTA, CDR2 FQGTGA. Trimming took 5 bases from V and 6 from J, leaving 15 bases between them. CDR3 sequence reads: CASSPLGSGDTQYF. The CDR3, as DNA: TGTGCCAGCAGCCCCCTCGGATCAGGGGATACGCAGTATTTT.

The chain joins TRBV7-2 to TRBJ1-2, with a weak D call TRBD1 (6 bases). CDR1 SGHTA and CDR2 FQGNSA come from the germline V gene. CDR3 length: 13 amino acids. V was clipped by 5 bases and J by 4 bases, with 11 bases between them. The chain's CDR3 is CASSQGRLYGYTF. DNA of the CDR3: TGTGCCAGCAGCCAGGGGCGACTCTATGGCTACACCTTC.

V gene TRBV4-3 combines with J gene TRBJ1-1; D is uncertain. CDR1 is LGHNA and CDR2 is YSLEER in the germline V gene. The germline V and J ends were trimmed by 0 bases and 7 bases, with 9 bases remaining between them. The CDR3 has 13 residues. CDR3 loop: CASSQDGVDEAFF. In DNA form, the CDR3 reads TGCGCCAGCAGCCAAGACGGTGTCGATGAAGCTTTCTTT.

The chain links TRBV27 to TRBJ2-1; 11 bases are a match to TRBD2. J gave up 4 bases and V 10 bases, and 6 bases lay outside the gene matches. CDR3 length: 14 amino acids. Germline V CDR1 and CDR2: MNHEY, SMNVEV (reference sequence). The DNA for the CDR3 is TGTGCCACCGCACTAGCGGGGGCTTACAATGAGCAGTTCTTC. Its translation is CATALAGAYNEQFF.

V and J are TRBV5-1 and TRBJ1-1, with D possibly matching TRBD1 (6 bases). The germline CDR1 and CDR2 sequences are SGHRS and YFSETQ. This CDR3 has 14 amino acids. The germline V and J ends were trimmed by 1 base and 7 bases, with 14 bases remaining between them. CDR3 sequence (DNA): TGCGCCAGCAGCTTGACGTCGGGACACCTTGAAGCTTTCTTT. It yields the protein CASSLTSGHLEAFF.

This chain connects TRBV5-5 to TRBJ1-2, with 7 bases fitting TRBD1. Germline V lookup: CDR1 SGHKS, CDR2 YYEKEE (reference sequence). The CDR3 spans 14 residues. The junction had 8 bases not matched to a gene; V was cut back by 4 bases and J by 5 bases. In DNA, the CDR3 is TGTGCCAGCAGCGTAACAGGGGTGGGGTATGGCTACACCTTC. Translating it yields CASSVTGVGYGYTF.